Included here is one T cell receptor (beta chain) sequence, with context. The data were obtained in a study of blood T cell repertoires in COVID-19. TCRdb's copy holds only in-frame clones and misses some; the assay was immunoSEQ multiplex PCR. The data contain under 250,000 clones, over 75% of them singletons. Patients at the Seattle site were enrolled during active infection and followed longitudinally. Germline V gene lookup returns CDR1 SGHRS and CDR2 YFSETQ. Trimming pared 0 bases from V and 2 bases from J, leaving 9 bases between. The CDR3 consists of 15 residues. The TCR originated in a man in his fifties with COVID-19, enrolled during active disease. The chain recombines TRBV5-1 with TRBJ1-3; D call uncertain. Sequenced input: peripheral blood. CDR3 sequence: CASSLAPGTGNTIYF. The CDR3 coding sequence is TGCGCCAGCAGCTTGGCCCCGGGGACTGGAAACACCATATATTTT. Full variable domain (outside the CDR3, taken from reference TRBV5-1 and TRBJ1-3): KAGVTQTPRYLIKTRGQQVTLSCSPISGHRSVSWYQQTPGQGLQFLFEYFSETQRNKGNFPGRFSGRQFSNSRSEMNVSTLELGDSALYLCASSLAPGTGNTIYFGEGSWLTVV.